This T cell receptor (beta chain) was recovered during a study of CD8 T cells in ankylosing spondylitis. Study-wide findings and caveats: Some of these motif variants have turned up before, in reports on reactive arthritis synovial fluid and blood.

This clonotype was recorded once. Its antigen is currently unknown. This clone may be a read error of a much larger clone one base away. Per germline, CDR1 ENHRY and CDR2 SYGVKD. The CDR3 runs 13 residues. Library preparation for TCR beta used quantitative 5'-RACE with molecular barcodes. TCRdb re-called the 5' RACE reads through MiXCR, storing one row per CDR3 protein. Altogether some 120,000 distinct CDR3 sequences are present, about an eighth being singletons, with the ten largest covering roughly 3%. The rearrangement uses TRBV10-3 and TRBJ1-3, with D uncertain. The source material was blood, either unsorted or a sorted T cell fraction (not recorded which). This sequence originates from a female donor with ankylosing spondylitis or in good health (not recorded which). This CDR3 is CVNGRTSGNTIYF. CDR3 nucleotides: TGTGTCAACGGACGCACCTCTGGAAACACCATATATTTT.